This record concerns one T cell receptor beta chain sequence. This sample was taken from a study of blood T cell repertoires in COVID-19. Measured with immunoSEQ multiplex PCR; TCRdb has only the in-frame clones, and not every one. The sample shows over 150,000 clones, 88% of them seen only once. The TCR comes from a man in his fifties with COVID-19, enrolled during active disease. Sequenced sample: peripheral blood.

CDR3 residues: CSASNSAGGGEQYF. CDR3 DNA sequence: TGCAGTGCTAGTAATTCGGCGGGAGGCGGCGAGCAGTACTTC. The chain combines TRBV20-1 with TRBJ2-7; 8 bases align to TRBD2. The CDR3 spans 14 residues. Trimming at V came to 3 bases and at J to 6 bases, leaving 10 bases not matched to a gene. CDR1 and CDR2 (germline): DFQATT, SNEGSKA (reference sequence).